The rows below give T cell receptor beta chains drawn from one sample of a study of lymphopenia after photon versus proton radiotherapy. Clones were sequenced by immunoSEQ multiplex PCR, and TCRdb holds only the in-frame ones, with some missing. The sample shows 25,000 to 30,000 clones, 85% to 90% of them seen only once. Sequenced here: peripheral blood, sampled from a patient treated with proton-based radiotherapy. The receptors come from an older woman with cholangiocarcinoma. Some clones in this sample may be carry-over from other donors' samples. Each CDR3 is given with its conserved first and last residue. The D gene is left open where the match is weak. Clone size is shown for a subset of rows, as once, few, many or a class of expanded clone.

DNA: TGTGCCAGCAGCCAAGAGTTGATGGGCGGGGAGCTGTTTTTT; CDR3: CASSQELMGGELFF; J: TRBJ2-2; V: TRBV14; D: .; size: .
DNA: TGTGCCAGCAGCTCACAGCAAGAGACCCAGTACTTC; CDR3: CASSSQQETQYF; J: TRBJ2-5; V: TRBV7-8; D: .; size: .
DNA: TGTGCCAGCAGATCCGCCGGGACAGGGGGACCCAGCTCTGGAAACACCATATATTTT; CDR3: CASRSAGTGGPSSGNTIYF; J: TRBJ1-3; V: TRBV7-2; D: TRBD1; size: once
DNA: TGCGCCAGCAGCCAAGCTTTAGGCCTCGTGATTAATCAGCCCCAGCATTTT; CDR3: CASSQALGLVINQPQHF; J: TRBJ1-5; V: TRBV4-1; D: .; size: .
DNA: TGTGCCAGCAACCCGGGACAGGGGACCCCTCGGGGCAAAAACATTCAGTACTTC; CDR3: CASNPGQGTPRGKNIQYF; J: TRBJ2-4; V: TRBV2; D: TRBD1; size: .
DNA: TGTGCCAGTACCCTGGGGGGGGGTAATTCACCCCTCCACTTT; CDR3: CASTLGGGNSPLHF; J: TRBJ1-6; V: TRBV19; D: .; size: .
DNA: TGTGCCAGCAGCTTAAGGGGGCACACCGGGGAGCTGTTTTTT; CDR3: CASSLRGHTGELFF; J: TRBJ2-2; V: TRBV7-3; D: .; size: .
DNA: TGTGCCAGTAGTACGACAGGGCCCAATCAGCCCCAGCATTTT; CDR3: CASSTTGPNQPQHF; J: TRBJ1-5; V: TRBV19; D: TRBD1; size: .
DNA: TGTGCCAGCAGCGATCCAGGGCCGGGCAGCGAGCAGTACTTC; CDR3: CASSDPGPGSEQYF; J: TRBJ2-7; V: TRBV5-4; D: .; size: .
DNA: TGTGCCAGCAGCCCAGGGAAGGGACTAGCGGGGGACAATGAGCAGTTCTTC; CDR3: CASSPGKGLAGDNEQFF; J: TRBJ2-1; V: TRBV7-2; D: TRBD2; size: .
DNA: TGTGCCAGCAGCCTGGGACAGCAAGCAGATACGCAGTATTTT; CDR3: CASSLGQQADTQYF; J: TRBJ2-3; V: TRBV7-9; D: TRBD1; size: once
DNA: TGTGCCAGCAGCGTAGAGCAGAATTCACCCCTCCACTTT; CDR3: CASSVEQNSPLHF; J: TRBJ1-6; V: TRBV9; D: .; size: few
DNA: TGTGCCAGCAGTGAAGCTCAACAGCTACTCTCTGGAAACACCATATATTTT; CDR3: CASSEAQQLLSGNTIYF; J: TRBJ1-3; V: TRBV6-1; D: .; size: .
DNA: TGCAGCGTTGAAGATGACCCGCGGAAAACAAACTATGGCTACACCTTC; CDR3: CSVEDDPRKTNYGYTF; J: TRBJ1-2; V: TRBV29-1; D: .; size: .
DNA: TGTGCCAGCAGCGTAGCTCCAGGGGACAATTCACCCCTCCACTTT; CDR3: CASSVAPGDNSPLHF; J: TRBJ1-6; V: TRBV9; D: .; size: .
DNA: TGTGCCAGCAAAGAGAACAGGCGCTCCTACGAGCAGTACTTC; CDR3: CASKENRRSYEQYF; J: TRBJ2-7; V: TRBV2; D: .; size: .
DNA: TGTGCCAGCAGTTTAAAACCCCCGGGGGGGACCCACGAGCAGTACTTC; CDR3: CASSLKPPGGTHEQYF; J: TRBJ2-7; V: TRBV27; D: TRBD2; size: .
DNA: TGTGCCAGCAGCTTTAGTCCCGGAGCGGAGACCCAGTACTTC; CDR3: CASSFSPGAETQYF; J: TRBJ2-5; V: TRBV7-2; D: .; size: .
DNA: TGTGCCAGCAGTGTAGAAGAGACCCAGTACTTC; CDR3: CASSVEETQYF; J: TRBJ2-5; V: TRBV2; D: .; size: .
DNA: TGTGCCAGCAGCCCGGGGACAGGATTCTCTGGGGCCAACGTCCTGACTTTC; CDR3: CASSPGTGFSGANVLTF; J: TRBJ2-6; V: TRBV5-5; D: TRBD1; size: .
DNA: TGTGCCAGCGGGGGGACAGGGGAAAATCAGCCCCAGCATTTT; CDR3: CASGGTGENQPQHF; J: TRBJ1-5; V: TRBV2; D: TRBD1; size: .
DNA: TGTGCCAGCTCACAGAGTGCAACTAATGAAAAACTGTTTTTT; CDR3: CASSQSATNEKLFF; J: TRBJ1-4; V: TRBV18; D: .; size: .
DNA: TGTGCCAGCTGGGGGGGGACGGGGAACACCGGGGAGCTGTTTTTT; CDR3: CASWGGTGNTGELFF; J: TRBJ2-2; V: TRBV6-6; D: TRBD2; size: .
DNA: TGTGCCAGCAGCTTAGGCGTTCAGCCCCAGCATTTT; CDR3: CASSLGVQPQHF; J: TRBJ1-5; V: TRBV7-2; D: .; size: .
DNA: TGTGCCAGCAGCCGACTAACTGAGGGGGAAAAACTGTTTTTT; CDR3: CASSRLTEGEKLFF; J: TRBJ1-4; V: TRBV2; D: .; size: .
DNA: TGTGCCAGTAGTCTCTTGCAGGGTCAAGAGACCCAGTACTTC; CDR3: CASSLLQGQETQYF; J: TRBJ2-5; V: TRBV19; D: .; size: .
DNA: TGTGCCAGCAGTGTGCGTCTAGCGGGGCGGGGTGAGCAGTTCTTC; CDR3: CASSVRLAGRGEQFF; J: TRBJ2-1; V: TRBV25-1; D: TRBD2; size: once
DNA: TGTGCCAGTAGCCAGATGCTTAATGAAAAACTGTTTTTT; CDR3: CASSQMLNEKLFF; J: TRBJ1-4; V: TRBV19; D: .; size: .
DNA: TGCGCCAGCAGCTTGGAGGCAGGGACCTACAATGAGCAGTTCTTC; CDR3: CASSLEAGTYNEQFF; J: TRBJ2-1; V: TRBV5-1; D: .; size: .
DNA: TGTGCCAGCTTTGGGGGTAACGGCTACACCTTC; CDR3: CASFGGNGYTF; J: TRBJ1-2; V: TRBV2; D: .; size: few
DNA: TGTGCCAGTACGTCTCCCCCGGGCCAGACCCAGTACTTC; CDR3: CASTSPPGQTQYF; J: TRBJ2-5; V: TRBV6-5; D: .; size: .
DNA: TGCAGTGCTAGGGGGAGCACTGAAGCTTTCTTT; CDR3: CSARGSTEAFF; J: TRBJ1-1; V: TRBV20-1; D: .; size: few
DNA: TGTGCCAGCAGCTTATCGCGACTAGCGGGGCAAACCGGGGAGCTGTTTTTT; CDR3: CASSLSRLAGQTGELFF; J: TRBJ2-2; V: TRBV7-2; D: TRBD2; size: .
DNA: TGTGCTAGTAGCTCCCCGGAGATGGGGCCGTCTTTCTTT; CDR3: CASSSPEMGPSFF; J: TRBJ1-1; V: TRBV12-5; D: .; size: .
DNA: TGTGCCTGGAGGCGGACAGGGGCTAACTATGGCTACACCTTC; CDR3: CAWRRTGANYGYTF; J: TRBJ1-2; V: TRBV30; D: TRBD1; size: .
DNA: TGTGCCAGCAGTGACCACAGCTTCGTGGAGACCCAGTACTTC; CDR3: CASSDHSFVETQYF; J: TRBJ2-5; V: TRBV2; D: .; size: .
DNA: TGTGCCAGCAGCTCAGGGGACCACTATGGCTACACCTTC; CDR3: CASSSGDHYGYTF; J: TRBJ1-2; V: TRBV27; D: .; size: .
DNA: TGTGCCAGTAGACCGCACCTAGCCAAAAACATTCAGTACTTC; CDR3: CASRPHLAKNIQYF; J: TRBJ2-4; V: TRBV27; D: .; size: .
DNA: TGTGCCTGGAGTTTTGGGACAGGGAAGAACACTGAAGCTTTCTTT; CDR3: CAWSFGTGKNTEAFF; J: TRBJ1-1; V: TRBV30; D: TRBD1; size: .
DNA: TGTGCCAGCAGTTTAGATTGGGAAGGGGTGGCCAAAAACATTCAGTACTTC; CDR3: CASSLDWEGVAKNIQYF; J: TRBJ2-4; V: TRBV27; D: .; size: once
DNA: TGCGCCAGCAGTGAATCGGGACAGGGGAATTCACCCCTCCACTTT; CDR3: CASSESGQGNSPLHF; J: TRBJ1-6; V: TRBV10-1; D: TRBD1; size: few
DNA: TGTGCCAGCAGTCCCTCGGCGGGGGTAACCTCCTACGAGCAGTACTTC; CDR3: CASSPSAGVTSYEQYF; J: TRBJ2-7; V: TRBV27; D: TRBD2; size: .
DNA: TGTGCCAGCTCACCATGGACTAGCGGGAGGGCCGATAACAATGAGCAGTTCTTC; CDR3: CASSPWTSGRADNNEQFF; J: TRBJ2-1; V: TRBV18; D: TRBD2; size: .
DNA: TGTGCCAGCAGTCCAGGAAACAGGGGGTCGGGAAACACCATATATTTT; CDR3: CASSPGNRGSGNTIYF; J: TRBJ1-3; V: TRBV6-6; D: TRBD1; size: .
DNA: TGTGCCAGCAAAGGGGAGGCAGCGCAGTATTTT; CDR3: CASKGEAAQYF; J: TRBJ2-3; V: TRBV6-5; D: .; size: .
DNA: TGTGCCAGCAGAATAATTTACTCCGCGAACACAGATACGCAGTATTTT; CDR3: CASRIIYSANTDTQYF; J: TRBJ2-3; V: TRBV27; D: .; size: .
DNA: TGTGCCAGCAGCTCTCGACTGAACCAAGAGACCCAGTACTTC; CDR3: CASSSRLNQETQYF; J: TRBJ2-5; V: TRBV7-9; D: .; size: .
DNA: TGTGCCAGCAGCCAGGGGGCAGCGAATTCACCCCTCCACTTT; CDR3: CASSQGAANSPLHF; J: TRBJ1-6; V: TRBV11-3; D: TRBD1; size: few
DNA: TGTGCCAGCAGTGAAGTGGAGAGAAAGTACTTC; CDR3: CASSEVERKYF; J: TRBJ2-7; V: TRBV2; D: .; size: .
DNA: TGTGCCAGCAGCTTAACCGGGACAGCGAACACTGAAGCTTTCTTT; CDR3: CASSLTGTANTEAFF; J: TRBJ1-1; V: TRBV7-9; D: TRBD1; size: .
DNA: TGTGCCACCAGCAGAGATTTGGCCTACGAGCAGTACTTC; CDR3: CATSRDLAYEQYF; J: TRBJ2-7; V: TRBV15; D: .; size: .
DNA: TGTGCCAGTAGTATTGCGTTGGGCACTGAAGCTTTCTTT; CDR3: CASSIALGTEAFF; J: TRBJ1-1; V: TRBV19; D: .; size: .
DNA: TGTGCCAGCTCACCAGAGGGCACCAAAGCTTTCTTT; CDR3: CASSPEGTKAFF; J: TRBJ1-1; V: TRBV18; D: .; size: .
DNA: TGTGCTAGTGGACCCGGACAGGGGTCGGGACAAGAGACCCAGTACTTC; CDR3: CASGPGQGSGQETQYF; J: TRBJ2-5; V: TRBV12-5; D: TRBD1; size: once
DNA: TGTGCCAGTAGATTAAGGGGGTCTGGAAACACCATATATTTT; CDR3: CASRLRGSGNTIYF; J: TRBJ1-3; V: TRBV19; D: .; size: few
DNA: TGTGCCAGCAGTGGCAGGGGAAATGAGCAGTTCTTC; CDR3: CASSGRGNEQFF; J: TRBJ2-1; V: TRBV6-6; D: .; size: .
DNA: TGTGCCAGCTCACCACGGACAGCTTACAATGAGCAGTTCTTC; CDR3: CASSPRTAYNEQFF; J: TRBJ2-1; V: TRBV18; D: .; size: .
DNA: TGTGCCAGCAGTTACGGCGGGACAGTGGGCGGGGAGCTGTTTTTT; CDR3: CASSYGGTVGGELFF; J: TRBJ2-2; V: TRBV6-5; D: .; size: .
DNA: TGTGCCAGCAGCCAGGACTGGAACTCCTACGAGCAGTACTTC; CDR3: CASSQDWNSYEQYF; J: TRBJ2-7; V: TRBV7-2; D: .; size: .
DNA: TGTGCCAGCAGCCAAGAACCGTTTACTATGAACACTGAAGCTTTCTTT; CDR3: CASSQEPFTMNTEAFF; J: TRBJ1-1; V: TRBV14; D: .; size: .